What follows is one TCR beta chain and its context. Clones were read by immunoSEQ multiplex PCR, and TCRdb kept only the in-frame ones, dropping some. The repertoire holds some 150,000 clones, with about 83% as singletons. The source of the sample is a study of blood T cell repertoires in COVID-19. Study-level information: T cells, B-cell-depleted T cells, or PBMCs provided the cDNA or gDNA that served as material.

Germline V gene sequence: CDR1 SGHKS, CDR2 YYEKEE (reference sequence). This CDR3 contains 12 residues. Between the trimmed V and J ends, which lost 3 bases and 5 bases, there was a span of 5 bases. This clonotype was sampled from a woman aged 55 to 70 with COVID-19, enrolled during active disease. Material for sequencing was peripheral blood. The chain carries TRBV5-5 and TRBJ1-4, with D unresolved. For the CDR3, the DNA is TGTGCCAGCAGCTATTTAAATGAAAAACTGTTTTTT. Protein sequence: CASSYLNEKLFF. Variable domain in full (rest from reference TRBV5-5 and TRBJ1-4): DAGVTQSPTHLIKTRGQQVTLRCSPISGHKSVSWYQQVLGQGPQFIFQYYEKEERGRGNFPDRFSARQFPNYSSELNVNALLLGDSALYLCASSYLNEKLFFGSGTQLSVL.